Following are 8 T cell receptor beta chains from one sample sequenced in a study of T-cell reconstitution after alpha-beta-depleted transplantation in children. TCRbeta library construction was performed incorporating unique molecular identifiers. TCRdb passed the PCR reads through MiXCR, listing each CDR3 protein once. The sample holds some 530,000 distinct CDR3 sequences, around an eighth seen once. This material consisted of PBMCs from the stem cell graft donor, taken from the stem cell graft. The receptors were sampled from a human donor who donated a stem cell graft to a child with combined immunodeficiency.

This clonotype was observed a few times. The genes are TRBV10-3 and TRBJ1-2, with unresolved D. The germline V gene has CDR1 ENHRY and CDR2 SYGVKD. The CDR3 is 18 amino acids. V lost 2 bases, J lost 8 bases, and 27 bases lay in between. The CDR3 protein is CAISENSSGFSRRSGYTF. Written as DNA, the CDR3 is TGTGCCATCAGTGAGAATTCCAGCGGCTTTTCCCGACGGTCCGGCTACACCTTC.

The chain uses TRBV4-3 and TRBJ2-7; 8 nucleotides align to TRBD2. The CDR3 covers 17 residues. V shed 1 base and J 2 bases; nucleotides not matched to a gene: 10. Germline CDR1 and CDR2: LGHNA and YSLEER. The CDR3 sequence is CASSQGYLAGGTYEQYF. As DNA, the CDR3 is TGCGCCAGCAGCCAAGGATACCTAGCGGGCGGCACCTACGAGCAGTACTTC.

The chain employs TRBV11-2 and TRBJ2-7; D is unresolved. Trimming took 5 bases from V and 3 from J, leaving 8 bases between them. Germline loops: CDR1 SGHAT, CDR2 FQNNGV. This CDR3 has 12 residues. Here the CDR3 DNA reads TGTGCCAGCAGCCGATACGTCTACGAGCAGTACTTC. Protein: CASSRYVYEQYF. Combining the CDR3 with reference TRBV11-2 and TRBJ2-7 gives the whole variable domain EAGVAQSPRYKIIEKRQSVAFWCNPISGHATLYWYQQILGQGPKLLIQFQNNGVVDDSQLPKDRFSAERLKGVDSTLKIQPAKLEDSAVYLCASSRYVYEQYFGPGTRLTVT.

There are a few counts of this clonotype. The rearrangement joins TRBV12-3 or TRBV12-4 to TRBJ2-5; 7 bases are a match to TRBD2. With V trimmed by 6 bases and J by 2 bases, 9 bases remained unmatched. CDR3 size: 15 residues. CDR3 region: CASSPYGTTQETQYF. The CDR3 DNA follows: TGTGCCAGCAGCCCATATGGGACTACGCAAGAGACCCAGTACTTC.

V usage is TRBV12-3 or TRBV12-4 and J usage is TRBJ1-2; D may be TRBD1 (6 bases). The CDR3 covers 12 residues. The V gene lost 7 bases and the J gene lost 3 bases, with 9 bases spanning the gap. The CDR3 spells CASTQGYYGYTF. In DNA form, the CDR3 reads TGTGCCAGCACACAGGGATACTATGGCTACACCTTC.

The rearrangement links TRBV20-1 to TRBJ2-5; 7 bases fit TRBD2. The V gene end was trimmed by 0 bases and the J gene end by 5 bases; junction bases not matched to a gene: 6. Germline CDR1 is DFQATT and CDR2 is SNEGSKA (reference sequence). The CDR3 covers 14 residues. Written as DNA, the CDR3 is TGCAGTGCTAGAGATGACGGGGAGGGTGAGACCCAGTACTTC. The encoded protein is CSARDDGEGETQYF.

This clonotype has just a few counts. The chain employs TRBV6-1 and TRBJ2-3; 7 bases line up with TRBD2. CDR3 length: 13 amino acids. CDR1 and CDR2 from the germline V gene are MNHNS and SASEGT. With 8 bases clipped from V and 4 bases from J, the junction kept 6 bases outside the gene matches. The CDR3 loop reads CASGGRGPDTQYF. As DNA, the CDR3 is TGTGCCAGCGGTGGGAGGGGCCCAGATACGCAGTATTTT.

The chain uses TRBV4-3 and TRBJ2-2; D not certain. V gave up 0 bases and J gave up 7 bases, with 12 bases separating them. Germline-derived CDR1 and CDR2 are LGHNA and YSLEER. This CDR3 has 15 amino acids. DNA of the CDR3: TGCGCCAGCAGCCAAGATAGGCAGGCGAGCGGGGAGCTGTTTTTT. This translates into CASSQDRQASGELFF.